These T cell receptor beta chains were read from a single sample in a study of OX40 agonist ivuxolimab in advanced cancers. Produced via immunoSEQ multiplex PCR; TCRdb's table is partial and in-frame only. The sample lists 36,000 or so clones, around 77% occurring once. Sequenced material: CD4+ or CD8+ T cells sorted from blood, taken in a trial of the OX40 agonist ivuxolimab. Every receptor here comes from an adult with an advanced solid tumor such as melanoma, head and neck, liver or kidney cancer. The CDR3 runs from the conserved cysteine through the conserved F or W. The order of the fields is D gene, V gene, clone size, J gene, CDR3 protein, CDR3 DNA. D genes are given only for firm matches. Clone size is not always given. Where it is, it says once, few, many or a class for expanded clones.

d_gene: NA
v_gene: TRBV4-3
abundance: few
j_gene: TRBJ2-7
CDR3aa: CASSQDSWTVNEQYF
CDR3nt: TGCGCCAGCAGCCAAGACTCGTGGACGGTCAACGAGCAGTACTTC

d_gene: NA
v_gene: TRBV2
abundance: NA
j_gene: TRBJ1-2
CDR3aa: CASRDSYYGYTF
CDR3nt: TGTGCCAGCAGGGACAGCTACTATGGCTACACCTTC

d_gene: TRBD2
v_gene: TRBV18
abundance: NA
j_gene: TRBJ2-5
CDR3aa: CASSPSFGLAGGRGETQYF
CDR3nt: TGTGCCAGCTCACCCTCGTTCGGACTAGCGGGAGGACGGGGAGAGACCCAGTACTTC

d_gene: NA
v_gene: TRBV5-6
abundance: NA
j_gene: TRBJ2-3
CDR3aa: CASSLGPEGTDTQYF
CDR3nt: TGTGCCAGCAGCTTGGGCCCGGAGGGGACAGATACGCAGTATTTT

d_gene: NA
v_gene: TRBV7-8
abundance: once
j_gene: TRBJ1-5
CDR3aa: CASSPKRTGNQPQHF
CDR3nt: TGTGCCAGCAGCCCAAAAAGGACGGGAAATCAGCCCCAGCATTTT

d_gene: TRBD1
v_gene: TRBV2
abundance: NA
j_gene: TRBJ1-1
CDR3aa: CASNGQGDTEAFF
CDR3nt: TGTGCCAGCAACGGACAGGGGGACACTGAAGCTTTCTTT

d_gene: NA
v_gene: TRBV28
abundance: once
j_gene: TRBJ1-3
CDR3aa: CASSLPQPGNTIYF
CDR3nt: TGTGCCAGCAGTTTACCCCAGCCTGGAAACACCATATATTTT

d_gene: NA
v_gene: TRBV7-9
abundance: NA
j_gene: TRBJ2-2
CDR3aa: CASRDVITGELFF
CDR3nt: TGTGCCAGCAGGGACGTAATCACCGGGGAGCTGTTTTTT

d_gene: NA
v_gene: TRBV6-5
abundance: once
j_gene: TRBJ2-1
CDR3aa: CASSYSGGAYNEQFF
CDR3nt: TGTGCCAGCAGTTACTCTGGCGGGGCTTACAATGAGCAGTTCTTC

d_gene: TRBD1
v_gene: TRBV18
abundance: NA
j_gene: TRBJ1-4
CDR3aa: CASSPRGTGLATNEKLFF
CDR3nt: TGTGCCAGCTCACCACGCGGGACAGGGTTGGCAACTAATGAAAAACTGTTTTTT

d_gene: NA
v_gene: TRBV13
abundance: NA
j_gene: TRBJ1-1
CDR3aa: CASSRGQLYNTEAFF
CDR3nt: TGTGCCAGCAGCCGTGGACAGCTCTATAACACTGAAGCTTTCTTT

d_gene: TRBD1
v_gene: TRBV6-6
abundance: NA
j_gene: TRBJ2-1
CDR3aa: CASSPRQGPRYNEQFF
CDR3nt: TGTGCCAGCAGCCCTCGACAGGGTCCCCGATACAATGAGCAGTTCTTC

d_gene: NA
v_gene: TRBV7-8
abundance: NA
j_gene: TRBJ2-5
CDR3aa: CASSLARSGPETQYF
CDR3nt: TGTGCCAGCAGCTTAGCCAGGTCGGGGCCGGAGACCCAGTACTTC

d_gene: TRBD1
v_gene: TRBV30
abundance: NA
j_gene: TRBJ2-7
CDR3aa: CAWSVPGQGRLYEQYF
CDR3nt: TGTGCCTGGAGTGTACCGGGACAGGGAAGACTCTACGAGCAGTACTTC

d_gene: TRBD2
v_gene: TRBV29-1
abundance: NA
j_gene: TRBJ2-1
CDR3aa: CSVEGAGTSGFYNEQFF
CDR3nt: TGCAGCGTTGAGGGCGCCGGGACTAGCGGGTTTTACAATGAGCAGTTCTTC

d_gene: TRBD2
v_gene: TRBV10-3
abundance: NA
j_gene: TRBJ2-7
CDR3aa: CAISGPSGSNEQYF
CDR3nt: TGTGCCATCAGTGGTCCTAGCGGGAGTAACGAGCAGTACTTC

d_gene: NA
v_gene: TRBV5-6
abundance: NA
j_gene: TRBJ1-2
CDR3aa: CASSFGNRRLDGYTF
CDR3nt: TGTGCCAGCAGCTTCGGTAACAGGCGTTTGGATGGCTACACCTTC

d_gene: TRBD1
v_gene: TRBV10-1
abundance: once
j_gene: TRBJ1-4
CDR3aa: CASSPGTGEKLFF
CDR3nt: TGCGCCAGCAGCCCCGGGACAGGCGAAAAACTGTTTTTT

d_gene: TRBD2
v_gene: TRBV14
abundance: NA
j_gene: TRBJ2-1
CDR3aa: CASSPTGLAGEVTYNEQFF
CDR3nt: TGTGCCAGCAGCCCGACCGGACTAGCGGGAGAGGTTACCTACAATGAGCAGTTCTTC

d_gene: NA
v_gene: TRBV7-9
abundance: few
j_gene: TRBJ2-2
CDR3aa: CASSPTVSTGELFF
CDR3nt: TGTGCCAGCAGCCCTACAGTTTCCACCGGGGAGCTGTTTTTT

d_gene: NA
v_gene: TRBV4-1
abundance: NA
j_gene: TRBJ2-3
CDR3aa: CASSQGPGEADTQYF
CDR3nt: TGCGCCAGCAGCCAAGGCCCAGGGGAGGCAGATACGCAGTATTTT

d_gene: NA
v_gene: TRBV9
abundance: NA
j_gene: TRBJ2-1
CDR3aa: CASSVFLRDEQFF
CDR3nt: TGTGCCAGCAGCGTTTTTCTTAGGGATGAGCAGTTCTTC

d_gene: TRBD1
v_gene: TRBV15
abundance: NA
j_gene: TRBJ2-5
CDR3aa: CATSRDLEQGGLQTQYF
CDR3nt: TGTGCCACCAGCAGAGATCTAGAACAGGGGGGACTCCAGACCCAGTACTTC